This paragraph covers one TCR beta chain sequence. Its specific antigen is unknown. Per-base quality was not reported, and no clone a single base away is much larger than it. This specimen belongs to a study of OX40 agonist ivuxolimab in advanced cancers. Regarding the research as a whole: Ivuxolimab was a fully human IgG2 agonistic monoclonal antibody targeting the costimulatory receptor OX40 (CD134). Intravenous ivuxolimab was administered to patients every 2 weeks at six dose levels: 0.01, 0.1, 0.3, 1.5, 3 and 10 mg/kg. Three dose-escalation patients achieved partial responses, one with hepatocellular carcinoma and two with cutaneous melanoma. The paper covers the monotherapy dose-escalation part of the phase I ivuxolimab trial, which included N ≈ 57 patients. Peripheral TCRbeta sequencing was intended to test whether TCR sequence diversity was altered and clonal T-cell expansion was caused by ivuxolimab. Of the 50 or so patients in dose escalation, approximately 20 had hepatocellular carcinoma, around 15 had melanoma, 9 had renal cell carcinoma and 9 had head and neck cancer. In the dose-escalation cohort, roughly 82% of patients were male, and the mean age was around 60 years with a range of roughly 23 to 90. Prior anti-PD-1, anti-PD-L1 or anti-CTLA-4 therapy was permitted, and approximately 41% of dose-escalation patients had received checkpoint inhibitors. Here is what the overall study found, with its caveats: Low levels of normalized T-cell clonal expansion were also seen in some nonresponding patients. On average, CD8+ T cells showed more expanded clones than CD4+ T cells after ivuxolimab. At doses of 0.1 to 3.0 mg/kg, clonal expansion of both CD4+ and CD8+ T cells in blood was seen between baseline and week 6. The antigen specificity of the peripheral T cells that underwent clonal expansion was not determined. In partial responders in the 0.1-3.0 mg/kg groups, normalized peripheral clonal expansion was found to be among the lowest, especially among CD8+ T cells.

Patients with a history of autoimmune disease or receiving systemic immunosuppression were excluded from the trial. In every dose cohort, peripheral blood was drawn for TCR sequencing at baseline, cycle 4 day 1, and cycle 7 day 1. The samples were drawn from a first-in-human, open-label, multicenter phase I dose-escalation trial of ivuxolimab. Adults with locally advanced or metastatic melanoma, renal cell, hepatocellular, or head and neck squamous cell carcinoma were enrolled in the trial. Before TCR sequencing, CD4+ and CD8+ T cells were separately sorted from peripheral blood. A distance of 12 bases separates the germline ends of V and J, which lose 1 base and 2 bases respectively. From the germline V gene, CDR1 is SGHRS and CDR2 is YFSETQ. The CDR3 sequence holds 15 residues, the cysteine and phenylalanine included. The CDR3 DNA has 45 bases and is translated from base 1. For sequencing of the TCRbeta CDR3 region, genomic DNA was extracted from the sorted cells. The immunoSEQ Assay was used for sequencing of TCRbeta CDR3 regions. TCRdb re-hosts the immuneACCESS table, in-frame sequences only. Its copies lack some clones; in the studies checked, an unresolved V gene accounts for under half of them, and the cause for the rest is not known. This sample comprises more than 25,000 clones, 80% to 95% of them detected only once. About 9.4% of the sample comes from the top ten.

This sequence uses TRBV5-1 and TRBJ1-2; TRBD1 is a weak D gene call, 6 bases matching. The receptor was isolated from an adult with an advanced solid tumor such as melanoma, head and neck, liver or kidney cancer. The source was CD4+ or CD8+ T cells sorted from blood, collected in a trial of the OX40 agonist ivuxolimab. The CDR3 in this case is CASSLTTGSNYGYTF. DNA sequence: TGCGCCAGCAGCTTGACGACAGGTTCAAACTATGGCTACACCTTC.